A selection of T cell receptor beta chains follows, all from one sample in a study of T cells in pancreatic ductal adenocarcinoma. Assay: immunoSEQ multiplex PCR; the TCRdb copy retains only in-frame clones and omits some. The table lists about 11,000 clones, roughly 90% of them singletons. The sequenced sample was PBMCs. These receptors originate from a human donor with pancreatic ductal adenocarcinoma. The CDR3 runs from the conserved cysteine through the conserved F or W. D genes are given only for firm matches. Some rows mark clone size as missing; the rest say once, few, many or name a class of expanded clone.

J	size	V	D	DNA	CDR3
TRBJ2-2	NA	TRBV19	NA	TGTGCCAGTAGTACGGGACAACCCGTCACCGGGGAGCTGTTTTTT	CASSTGQPVTGELFF
TRBJ2-2	NA	TRBV11-2	NA	TGTGCCAGCAGCTTAAGGATGTCCGGGGAGCTGTTTTTT	CASSLRMSGELFF
TRBJ2-7	NA	TRBV10-3	NA	TGTGCCACCGGGACGTCACCATCTAGCGAGCAGTACTTC	CATGTSPSSEQYF
TRBJ1-6	NA	TRBV21-1	NA	TGTGCCAGCAGCAACGGGGAGGGACCGTATTTTTTTGATTCACCCCTCCACTTT	CASSNGEGPYFFDSPLHF
TRBJ2-7	once	TRBV12-5	NA	TGTGCTAGTGGTTTGAGTTGGTCCTACGAGCAGTACTTC	CASGLSWSYEQYF
TRBJ1-5	NA	TRBV7-8	TRBD1	TGTGCCAGCAGCGCTCAGGGGGCGTATCAGCCCCAGCATTTT	CASSAQGAYQPQHF
TRBJ1-2	NA	TRBV5-1	NA	TGCGCCAGCAAACCACAGGGAGCTAACTATGGCTACACCTTC	CASKPQGANYGYTF
TRBJ2-3	NA	TRBV5-1	TRBD2	TGCGCCAGCGGGACGGGGGGGCTCGGTTTCACAGATACGCAGTATTTT	CASGTGGLGFTDTQYF
TRBJ2-7	NA	TRBV7-4	TRBD1	TGTGCCAGCAGCTTAGGGACAGGGTGGAACGACGAGCAGTACTTC	CASSLGTGWNDEQYF
TRBJ2-2	NA	TRBV6-1	NA	TGTGCCAGCAGCGGCCGTAGAAACACCGGGGAGCTGTTTTTT	CASSGRRNTGELFF
TRBJ2-3	NA	TRBV5-1	NA	TGCGCCAGCAGCTCGGGGCATGCGGACGGCACAGATACGCAGTATTTT	CASSSGHADGTDTQYF
TRBJ2-2	NA	TRBV4-2	NA	TGTGCCAGCAGCCAAGATGGGACGATGAACACCGGGGAGCTGTTTTTT	CASSQDGTMNTGELFF
TRBJ1-1	NA	TRBV6-5	NA	TGTGCCAGCAGTTACGCTCTGACGGATGAAGCTTTCTTT	CASSYALTDEAFF
TRBJ1-1	few	TRBV18	NA	TGTGCCAGCTCACCGACAGGAGTGAACACTGAAGCTTTCTTT	CASSPTGVNTEAFF
TRBJ2-5	NA	TRBV7-3	NA	TGTGCCAGCAGCTTAACTCGGGGGAACGGGGAGACCCAGTACTTC	CASSLTRGNGETQYF
TRBJ2-1	NA	TRBV7-3	NA	TGTGCCAGCAGCTTAACGGGAGACGACATTGAGCAGTTCTTC	CASSLTGDDIEQFF
TRBJ1-6	NA	TRBV7-9	NA	TGTGCCAGCAGCTTGCGTATTATTGGTGATTCACCCCTCCACTTT	CASSLRIIGDSPLHF
TRBJ2-7	NA	TRBV9	NA	TGTGCCAGCAGCCCGTACAGGGAGTACTACGAGCAGTACTTC	CASSPYREYYEQYF
TRBJ2-1	once	TRBV7-9	NA	TGTGCCAGCAGCTTGAGGGCGGCCGGTGAGCAGTTCTTC	CASSLRAAGEQFF
TRBJ2-3	NA	TRBV9	NA	TGTGCCAGCAGCGTAGGTGGCAGCTCTAGCACAGATACGCAGTATTTT	CASSVGGSSSTDTQYF
TRBJ2-7	NA	TRBV5-5	NA	TGTGCCAGCAGCCAAGAAACTAGCTTCGTCTACGAGCAGTACTTC	CASSQETSFVYEQYF
TRBJ2-6	once	TRBV2	TRBD1	TGTGCCAGCAGCCTTCAGGGGGCGGGGGCCAACGTCCTGACTTTC	CASSLQGAGANVLTF
TRBJ1-5	NA	TRBV29-1	NA	TGCAGCGTTGAAGGAATAGGTCAGCCCCAGCATTTT	CSVEGIGQPQHF
TRBJ2-7	NA	TRBV19	TRBD1	TGTGCCAGTAGCCCCCGACAGGGTGCCACCTACGAGCAGTACTTC	CASSPRQGATYEQYF
TRBJ1-1	NA	TRBV5-1	TRBD1	TGCGCCAGCAGCGCTTCCGGGACAGCGCTAGCGTCTGAAGCTTTCTTT	CASSASGTALASEAFF
TRBJ1-3	NA	TRBV7-9	NA	TGTGCCAGCAGCCTCGAGGTTCATACCATATATTTT	CASSLEVHTIYF
TRBJ2-2	NA	TRBV4-1	TRBD1	TGCGCCAGCAGCCAATCGGACAGGGTGGACACCGGGGAGCTGTTTTTT	CASSQSDRVDTGELFF
TRBJ2-2	NA	TRBV6-5	NA	TGTGCCAGCAGCCCCGCCGGGGAGCTGTTTTTT	CASSPAGELFF
TRBJ2-1	NA	TRBV5-6	NA	TGTGCCAGCAGCTTGGACTCCGGAACCATATACAATGAGCAGTTCTTC	CASSLDSGTIYNEQFF
TRBJ2-7	NA	TRBV5-1	TRBD1	TGCGCCAGCAGCTTTGGGACAGGAACCTACGAGCAGTACTTC	CASSFGTGTYEQYF
TRBJ1-4	NA	TRBV27	TRBD1	TGTGCCAGCAGTTTGAGACAGGGGGCCGAAAAACTGTTTTTT	CASSLRQGAEKLFF
TRBJ2-3	NA	TRBV30	NA	TGTGCCTGGAGTGTAGGAGGGGGACCCACAGATACGCAGTATTTT	CAWSVGGGPTDTQYF
TRBJ2-7	NA	TRBV28	TRBD2	TGTGCCAGCAGCCACCCTAGCGGGTCTAACTCCTACGAGCAGTACTTC	CASSHPSGSNSYEQYF
TRBJ1-1	NA	TRBV5-5	TRBD1	TGTGCCAGCAGCTTGGACATGGGACAGAGTGAAGCTTTCTTT	CASSLDMGQSEAFF
TRBJ2-5	once	TRBV30	TRBD2	TGTGCCTGGAGTACCGGAGAGCGGGGGGCCGGACAAGAGACCCAGTACTTC	CAWSTGERGAGQETQYF
TRBJ1-5	NA	TRBV6-6	NA	TGTGCCAGCAGTCCCCTCGGTGGGCCCCAGCATTTT	CASSPLGGPQHF
TRBJ2-5	NA	TRBV5-6	TRBD1	TGTGCCAGCAGCGCGAGATCCACCGGGACAGGGTTTTGGGAGACCCAGTACTTC	CASSARSTGTGFWETQYF
TRBJ2-1	once	TRBV25-1	TRBD2	TGTGCCAGCAGTATAGCGGGAGGACTCAATGAGCAGTTCTTC	CASSIAGGLNEQFF
TRBJ1-5	NA	TRBV19	NA	TGTGCCAGTAGGCCGGGTCCCGCTTTCCGCGGAATCAATCCCCAGCATTTT	CASRPGPAFRGINPQHF
TRBJ1-4	NA	TRBV7-9	TRBD1	TGTGCCAGCAGCATGTCGACAGGGGGCGAGGAAAAACTGTTTTTT	CASSMSTGGEEKLFF
TRBJ1-1	NA	TRBV28	TRBD1	TGTGCCAGCACCCACCCGGGACAGGGATCGACTGAAGCTTTCTTT	CASTHPGQGSTEAFF
TRBJ2-5	NA	TRBV20-1	NA	TGCAGTGTACAGGGTCAAGAGACCCAGTACTTC	CSVQGQETQYF
TRBJ2-5	NA	TRBV9	NA	TGTGCCAGCAGCCTCGCCGGGGATCGGAGTGAGACCCAGTACTTC	CASSLAGDRSETQYF
TRBJ2-7	NA	TRBV11-1	NA	TGTGCCAGCAGTGTTAATGCGTTATCGGGTGAGCAGTACTTC	CASSVNALSGEQYF
TRBJ2-7	NA	TRBV28	NA	TGTGCCAGCAGTCTGAACAGGGTCGAGCAGTACTTC	CASSLNRVEQYF
TRBJ1-3	once	TRBV7-2	NA	TGTGCCAGCAGCTTAGATGGGGCGCCCGGAAACACCATATATTTT	CASSLDGAPGNTIYF
TRBJ2-4	once	TRBV9	TRBD1	TGTGCCAGCAGCGTGACAGGGTCCCTAGCCAAAAACATTCAGTACTTC	CASSVTGSLAKNIQYF
TRBJ2-7	NA	TRBV18	NA	TGTGCCAGCTCCAACGGAGCGGGTGGCTCCTACGAGCAGTACTTC	CASSNGAGGSYEQYF
TRBJ1-1	NA	TRBV20-1	NA	TGCAGTGCCGCGTTCGCGGGGGAAGCTTTCTTT	CSAAFAGEAFF
TRBJ2-5	NA	TRBV10-3	NA	TGTGCCATCAGTTTTGGGACGGATCAAGAGACCCAGTACTTC	CAISFGTDQETQYF
TRBJ2-7	once	TRBV12-5	NA	TGTGCTAGTGGTTTCGGACAGACCGAGCAGTACTTC	CASGFGQTEQYF
TRBJ1-3	once	TRBV9	NA	TGTGCCAGCAGCGTAGCGGGCTTCTCTGGAAACACCATATATTTT	CASSVAGFSGNTIYF
TRBJ2-1	NA	TRBV2	TRBD1	TGTGCCAGCCTCGGACAGGGCAAAGGTGAGCAGTTCTTC	CASLGQGKGEQFF
TRBJ1-1	NA	TRBV28	NA	TGTGCCAGCAGTTATCAGGGTCCTGAAGCTTTCTTT	CASSYQGPEAFF
TRBJ2-1	NA	TRBV5-4	NA	TGTGCCAGCAGCCGGGGGGCAGGGCGGGCGGTAATAAGCTCCTACAATGAGCAGTTCTTC	CASSRGAGRAVISSYNEQFF
TRBJ2-7	NA	TRBV16	NA	TGTGCCAGCAGCCAATCGATTGACCCCCCCGAGCAGTACTTC	CASSQSIDPPEQYF
TRBJ1-2	NA	TRBV7-2	TRBD1	TGTGCCAGCAGGTATATACAGGGGGACGGCTATGGCTACACCTTC	CASRYIQGDGYGYTF
TRBJ2-3	once	TRBV15	TRBD2	TGTGCCACCAGCAGAGATCTGAGCGGGGGAACAACAGATACGCAGTATTTT	CATSRDLSGGTTDTQYF
TRBJ2-5	NA	TRBV19	NA	TGTGCCAGTAGTATTTCCGCACGGGAGACCCAGTACTTC	CASSISARETQYF